The 10 T cell receptor beta chains in this list originate from one sample, sequenced in a study of PD-1 blockade in classical Hodgkin lymphoma. Time point noted: cycle 4 day 1 (C4D1), after five to seven weeks of nivolumab. All the patients suffered relapse after autologous stem cell transplantation, and brentuximab vedotin exposure differed. Magnetic negative selection, applied to thawed PBMCs, was used to isolate the CD8+ T cells. TCRdb's copy holds only in-frame clones and misses some; the assay was immunoSEQ multiplex PCR. This sample has approximately 5,000 clones, with less than 75% found just once. The material was CD8+ T cells from blood, obtained before the fourth cycle of nivolumab. The receptors were gathered from a human donor with classical Hodgkin lymphoma.

This chain links TRBV5-6 with TRBJ2-1; the match to TRBD2 covers 7 bases. CDR1 SGHDT and CDR2 YYEEEE come from the germline V gene. V lost 2 bases and J lost 2; bases outside the gene matches: 7. The CDR3 length is 16 residues. The DNA of the CDR3 is TGTGCCAGCAGCTTTTGGGCGGGAGCAACCTACAATGAGCAGTTCTTC. The encoded protein is CASSFWAGATYNEQFF.

The V call is TRBV6-5, the J call TRBJ2-1; 7 positions agree with TRBD2. Germline V lookup: CDR1 MNHEY, CDR2 SVGAGI. The CDR3 is 15 residues long. With V trimmed by 0 bases and J by 3 bases, 2 bases remained unmatched. The CDR3 sequence is CASSYSGGVYNEQFF. CDR3 coding DNA: TGTGCCAGCAGTTACTCTGGGGGGGTCTACAATGAGCAGTTCTTC.

The J gene is TRBJ2-7, the V gene TRBV28; no clear D gene. Germline CDR1 and CDR2: MDHEN and SYDVKM. V was pared by 8 bases and J by 2 bases, with 10 bases between. The CDR3 totals 12 residues. The CDR3 is CASGHVAYEQYF. CDR3 coding DNA: TGTGCCAGCGGTCACGTAGCCTACGAGCAGTACTTC.

The rearrangement uses TRBV10-2 and TRBJ2-5; 7 bases match TRBD1. CDR1 and CDR2 (germline): WSHSY, SAAADI. Trimming removed 0 bases from V and 1 base from J; junction bases left unmatched: 5. This CDR3 region has 16 residues. In DNA, the CDR3 is TGCGCCAGCAGTGAGTCGCGTTGGGACAGCCAAGAGACCCAGTACTTC. Its translation: CASSESRWDSQETQYF.

The rearrangement links TRBV7-8 to TRBJ1-1; 7 positions agree with TRBD1. Germline-derived CDR1 and CDR2 are SGHVS and FQNEAQ. V gave up 1 base and J gave up 5 bases; unmatched junction bases: 7. The CDR3 is made up of 15 amino acids. The CDR3 region is CASSLVEGGGTEAFF. CDR3 in DNA: TGTGCCAGCAGCTTAGTCGAAGGGGGCGGAACTGAAGCTTTCTTT.

The chain links TRBV11-1 to TRBJ2-5, with 7 bases aligning to TRBD2. This CDR3 region has 16 residues. Germline-derived CDR1 and CDR2 are SGHAT and FQDESV (reference sequence). V trimming: 4 bases; J trimming: 5 bases; junction bases outside the gene matches: 13. The CDR3, as DNA: TGTGCCAGCAGCTATTCCCTTGCGGGAGCGGGGGAGACCCAGTACTTC. It is translated as CASSYSLAGAGETQYF.

The rearrangement uses TRBV9 and TRBJ2-2, with D possibly being TRBD2 (5 bases). There are 14 residues in the CDR3. The V end was cut by 2 bases, the J end by 5 bases, with 10 bases between. Germline values: CDR1 SGDLS, CDR2 YYNGEE. This chain's CDR3 is CASSVGSGTGELFF. DNA of the CDR3: TGTGCCAGCAGCGTGGGGTCGGGGACCGGGGAGCTGTTTTTT.

The genes are TRBV28 and TRBJ2-1, with D possibly TRBD1 on 6 matching bases. There are 18 residues in the CDR3. The germline gives CDR1 MDHEN, CDR2 SYDVKM. The V gene lost 0 bases and the J gene lost 0 bases, with 15 bases spanning the gap. The CDR3 nucleotides read TGTGCCAGCAGTTTATGGGCAGGGGTTTCCAGCTCCTACAATGAGCAGTTCTTC. Translation gives CASSLWAGVSSSYNEQFF.

The chain is built from TRBV19 and TRBJ2-7, with D possibly being TRBD2 (7 bases). The germline V gene has CDR1 LNHDA and CDR2 SQIVND (reference sequence). The length of the CDR3 is 19 residues. V lost 7 bases, J lost 5 bases, and 33 bases lay in between. CDR3 loop: CASKPSGGGGRSPPHEQYF. DNA for the CDR3: TGTGCCAGTAAGCCCAGCGGAGGGGGGGGGAGGAGTCCCCCCCACGAGCAGTACTTC.

The chain employs TRBV28 and TRBJ1-5; no reliable D call. Trimming shortened V by 3 bases and J by 10 bases, and 19 bases separated the two germline ends. The CDR3 length is 15 residues. The germline V gene has CDR1 MDHEN and CDR2 SYDVKM. CDR3: CASSFYQTTRGPQHF. In DNA form, the CDR3 reads TGTGCCAGCAGTTTTTATCAGACCACTCGCGGCCCCCAGCATTTT.